These 31 T cell receptor beta chains were all obtained from the same sample, sequenced in a study of early T cells in non-severe SARS-CoV-2 infection. TCRdb fed the 5' RACE reads into MiXCR, producing one record per CDR3 protein. The table has under 30,000 distinct CDR3 sequences, approximately 4.7% seen once. What was sequenced was whole blood. Every receptor here comes from an adult who was a healthcare worker with PCR-confirmed SARS-CoV-2 infection or an uninfected control (not recorded which).

The V gene is TRBV5-4, the J gene TRBJ1-4; D is perhaps TRBD1 (5 bases). Germline CDR1 and CDR2: SGHNT and YYREEE (reference sequence). The CDR3 sequence is 14 residues long. V gave up 2 bases and J gave up 2 bases, with 7 bases separating them. CDR3: CASSFGATNEKLFF. Here the CDR3 DNA reads TGTGCCAGCAGCTTTGGGGCGACTAATGAAAAACTGTTTTTT.

This clonotype was picked up many times. CDR3 coding DNA: TGTGCCAGCAGTTTATATGGGGTATACAATGAGCAGTTCTTC. Its protein is CASSLYGVYNEQFF. This chain uses TRBV27 with TRBJ2-1; no definite D call. This CDR3 spans 14 amino acids. The germline gives CDR1 MNHEY, CDR2 SMNVEV (reference sequence). The V and J ends lost 1 base and 4 bases respectively, with 8 bases between them.

The chain recombines TRBV19 with TRBJ2-5; D is ambiguous. Germline V gene sequence: CDR1 LNHDA, CDR2 SQIVND (reference sequence). The CDR3 covers 14 residues. V lost 5 bases and J 3 bases, leaving 13 bases between the germline ends. The CDR3 region is CASSALWTEETQYF. As DNA, the CDR3 is TGTGCCAGTAGTGCTCTCTGGACGGAAGAGACCCAGTACTTC.

In this sample, this clonotype turned up many times. The chain employs TRBV2 and TRBJ1-6; 11 nucleotides line up with TRBD1. The V gene's germline CDR1 is SNHLY and CDR2 FYNNEI. Unmatched junction bases numbered 2, after V lost 4 bases and J lost 3 bases. CDR3 length: 16 residues. CDR3 nucleotides: TGTGCCAGCAGTGGGGGGACAGGGGGCTATAATTCACCCCTCCACTTT. Protein: CASSGGTGGYNSPLHF.

This clonotype was seen more than once but under ten times. The CDR3 region is CASSYSKVTMGAFF. Here the CDR3 DNA reads TGTGCCAGCAGTTACTCGAAGGTCACAATGGGAGCTTTCTTT. The chain recombines TRBV6-2 or TRBV6-3 with TRBJ1-1; D is unclear. The germline V gene encodes CDR1 MNHEY and CDR2 SVGEGT. V was pared by 0 bases and J by 10 bases, with 15 bases between. This CDR3 spans 14 amino acids.

The chain carries TRBV11-2 and TRBJ2-6; D might be TRBD1 (7 bases). Between the trimmed V and J ends, which lost 7 bases and 0 bases, there was a span of 19 bases. Looked up from germline, CDR1 is SGHAT and CDR2 is FQNNGV. The CDR3 extends over 18 amino acids. The CDR3 region has the DNA TGTGCCAGCACCTCCCAGGGGGGACTCAGCTCTGGGGCCAACGTCCTGACTTTC. It specifies CASTSQGGLSSGANVLTF.

This clonotype was counted many times. The V gene is TRBV28, the J gene TRBJ2-7, with 9 bases matching TRBD2. The germline V gene encodes CDR1 MDHEN and CDR2 SYDVKM. This CDR3 comprises 16 residues. With 5 bases clipped from V and 3 bases from J, the junction kept 11 bases outside the gene matches. CDR3: CASSLPTARGGYEQYF. The CDR3 DNA follows: TGTGCCAGCAGTCTCCCTACTGCGCGGGGGGGCTACGAGCAGTACTTC.

This clonotype was seen many times. The chain carries TRBV10-1 and TRBJ2-7; D uncertain. Deletions cut 0 bases from V and 6 bases from J, with 15 bases between. Looked up from germline, CDR1 is WNHNN and CDR2 is SYGVQD (reference sequence). This CDR3 comprises 15 residues. The CDR3 spells CASSESRQALSEQYF. In nucleotides, the CDR3 is TGCGCCAGCAGTGAGTCAAGGCAGGCGCTCTCCGAGCAGTACTTC.

This clonotype came up many times. This sequence joins TRBV6-6 and TRBJ2-1, with TRBD1 matching 7 bases. The ends lost 2 bases at V and 9 bases at J; junction bases unmatched: 16. There are 17 residues in the CDR3. Germline lookup yields CDR1 MNHNY and CDR2 SVGAGI (reference sequence). The CDR3: CASSYTQGVLFFGEQFF. CDR3 nucleotide sequence: TGTGCCAGCAGTTACACTCAGGGGGTCTTGTTCTTTGGTGAGCAGTTCTTC.

This clonotype was seen many times. The rearrangement uses TRBV27 and TRBJ2-7, with D maybe TRBD2 (6 bases). V was shortened by 3 bases and J by 3 bases, with 9 bases between the two germline ends. The CDR3 length is 13 residues. Germline CDR1 is MNHEY and CDR2 is SMNVEV (reference sequence). The CDR3 DNA is TGTGCCAGCAGTTTTTACGGGAGCTACGAGCAGTACTTC. Translation gives CASSFYGSYEQYF.

The chain is built from TRBV12-3 or TRBV12-4 and TRBJ2-1; D is possibly TRBD2 (7 bases). V was trimmed by 5 bases and J by 4 bases, leaving 18 bases between them. There are 16 residues in the CDR3. CDR3 loop: CASSRPEGGRYNEQFF. CDR3 nucleotide sequence: TGTGCCAGCAGTCGCCCCGAGGGGGGGAGATACAATGAGCAGTTCTTC.

This clonotype has more than one count but fewer than ten. The CDR3 sequence is CASSPGVGSGTDTQYF. The CDR3 DNA reads as TGTGCCAGCAGCCCAGGAGTGGGTAGCGGCACAGATACGCAGTATTTT. The rearrangement uses TRBV11-2 and TRBJ2-3; possibly TRBD2 for D (5 bases). This CDR3 is 16 amino acids long. Trimming left V 5 bases short and J 1 base short, with 16 bases between. Germline V lookup: CDR1 SGHAT, CDR2 FQNNGV.

This clonotype was observed many times. The chain recombines TRBV7-2 with TRBJ2-1; maybe TRBD2 (6 bases). This CDR3 is 15 amino acids long. Trimming took 4 bases from V and 9 from J, leaving 19 bases between them. In germline, CDR1 is SGHTA, CDR2 FQGNSA. CDR3 protein: CASSSLAETGAEQFF. The CDR3 coding sequence is TGTGCCAGCAGCTCCTTAGCGGAGACTGGAGCTGAGCAGTTCTTC.

This clonotype was seen more than once but under ten times. The rearrangement uses TRBV3-1 and TRBJ1-2; D unresolved. Trimming removed 4 bases from V and 2 bases from J, with 14 bases in between. Germline V gene sequence: CDR1 LGHDT, CDR2 YNNKEL (reference sequence). CDR3 length equals 15 residues. The CDR3 nucleotides read TGTGCCAGCAGCCGCTCGCAGTGGATGAACTATGGCTACACCTTC. It codes for CASSRSQWMNYGYTF.

This chain links TRBV5-1 with TRBJ2-3; 7 bases match TRBD2. V lost 0 bases and J lost 0; bases outside the gene matches: 4. The CDR3 runs to 16 residues. CDR1 SGHRS and CDR2 YFSETQ come from the germline V gene. The CDR3 DNA follows: TGCGCCAGCAGCTTGGGTGATAGCGGGAGCACAGATACGCAGTATTTT. It specifies CASSLGDSGSTDTQYF.

This clonotype was counted at least ten times. This chain links TRBV5-6 with TRBJ1-1; maybe TRBD1 (5 bases). There are 15 residues in the CDR3. CDR1 is SGHDT and CDR2 is YYEEEE in the germline V gene. V was trimmed by 4 bases and J by 4 bases, leaving 17 bases between them. In DNA, the CDR3 is TGTGCCAGCAGCAGACCGGGACGAAGGCTCACTGAAGCTTTCTTT. This sequence encodes CASSRPGRRLTEAFF.

V and J are TRBV4-3 and TRBJ2-7; 10 nucleotides match TRBD2. The germline CDR1 and CDR2 sequences are LGHNA and YSLEER. CDR3 length: 15 amino acids. Germline trimming cut 4 bases from V and 4 bases from J; bases unmatched to any gene: 7. The CDR3 DNA follows: TGCGCCAGCAGCCTTCTTACTAGCGGGAAGTACGAGCAGTACTTC. It translates to CASSLLTSGKYEQYF.

This clonotype was observed at least ten times. The J gene is TRBJ2-3, the V gene TRBV4-3; D may be TRBD2 (6 bases). The CDR3 sequence is 16 residues long. Trimming stripped 4 bases from V and 4 bases from J, with 18 bases between. Per the germline V gene, CDR1 is LGHNA and CDR2 is YSLEER. In DNA, the CDR3 is TGCGCCAGCAGCCTTCAGGCGACGGGAGCCCCAGATACGCAGTATTTT. Protein sequence: CASSLQATGAPDTQYF.

This clonotype was seen at least ten times. This chain joins TRBV7-9 and TRBJ2-7; 7 bases are shared with TRBD1. In germline, CDR1 is SEHNR, CDR2 FQNEAQ (reference sequence). V trimming: 5 bases; J trimming: 4 bases; junction bases outside the gene matches: 14. This CDR3 has 16 amino acids. The CDR3 is CASSLQDGQASYEQYF. CDR3 sequence (DNA): TGTGCCAGCAGCCTACAAGACGGACAGGCGAGTTACGAGCAGTACTTC.

The CDR3 DNA follows: TGTGCCAGCAGCTTGGGGACTTGGATAACAGATACGCAGTATTTT. Protein product: CASSLGTWITDTQYF. The chain carries TRBV7-2 and TRBJ2-3; possible D gene TRBD2, 6 bases. Germline V CDR1 and CDR2: SGHTA, FQGNSA. The V and J ends lost 3 bases and 3 bases respectively, with 13 bases between them. The CDR3 sequence is 15 residues long.

This clonotype was counted at least ten times. V gene TRBV11-2 combines with J gene TRBJ2-1, with D possibly matching TRBD1 (5 bases). Germline CDR1 reads SGHAT; CDR2 reads FQNNGV. Trimming cost V 4 bases and J 10 bases, with 17 bases left between them. The CDR3 sequence is 14 residues long. In DNA form, the CDR3 reads TGTGCCAGCAGCTCCCTACTGGGGCCCGGGGAGCAGTTCTTC. Protein product: CASSSLLGPGEQFF. The full variable domain, its missing parts supplied by reference TRBV11-2 and TRBJ2-1, is EAGVAQSPRYKIIEKRQSVAFWCNPISGHATLYWYQQILGQGPKLLIQFQNNGVVDDSQLPKDRFSAERLKGVDSTLKIQPAKLEDSAVYLCASSSLLGPGEQFFGPGTRLTVL.

This clonotype appeared many times. CDR3 protein: CASSYQETQYF. CDR3 bases: TGTGCCAGCAGCTACCAAGAGACCCAGTACTTC. The J gene is TRBJ2-5, the V gene TRBV7-2, with D hard to call. Germline CDR1 and CDR2: SGHTA and FQGNSA. Trimming took 4 bases from V and 0 from J, leaving 0 bases between them. The CDR3 runs 11 residues.

Only a few counts were recorded for this clonotype. The V gene is TRBV24-1, the J gene TRBJ1-5, with D perhaps TRBD1 (6 bases). Trimming left V 4 bases short and J 1 base short, with 10 bases between. This CDR3 has 15 amino acids. The germline V gene encodes CDR1 KGHDR and CDR2 SFDVKD. CDR3 in amino acids: CATSDAGDSNQPQHF. The DNA of the CDR3 is TGTGCCACCAGTGACGCAGGGGACAGCAATCAGCCCCAGCATTTT.

This clonotype was detected ten times or more. V usage is TRBV5-4 and J usage is TRBJ1-6; possible D gene TRBD1, 5 bases. The CDR3 consists of 16 residues. Between the trimmed V and J ends, which lost 1 base and 3 bases, there was a span of 11 bases. CDR1 SGHNT and CDR2 YYREEE come from the germline V gene (reference sequence). The CDR3 sequence: CASSLSGDVYNSPLHF. DNA of the CDR3: TGTGCCAGCAGCTTGTCGGGGGATGTCTATAATTCACCCCTCCACTTT.

This clonotype was seen ten or more times. This chain links TRBV6-4 with TRBJ1-2; D gene ambiguous. The V end lost 5 bases, the J end lost 5 bases, and 12 bases lay between the germline ends. This CDR3 has 13 residues. Per germline, CDR1 MRHNA and CDR2 SNTAGT. The CDR3 region has the DNA TGTGCCAGCAGTATCGGGCCCGGTTATGGCTACACCTTC. Translating it yields CASSIGPGYGYTF.

This clonotype was seen many times. CDR3 in DNA: TGTGCCAGCAGGAGACTACCCGCGGCCTCTAGCACAGATACGCAGTATTTT. Its protein product is CASRRLPAASSTDTQYF. The gene calls are TRBV7-9 and TRBJ2-3, with D perhaps matching TRBD2 (5 bases). The CDR3 covers 17 residues. CDR1 SEHNR and CDR2 FQNEAQ come from the germline V gene (reference sequence). Between the trimmed V and J ends, which lost 6 bases and 0 bases, there was a span of 19 bases.

This clonotype was counted ten times or more. The chain employs TRBV4-2 and TRBJ2-3; 7 bases line up with TRBD1. The CDR3 is 15 residues long. With V trimmed by 5 bases and J by 2 bases, 7 bases remained unmatched. Germline lookup yields CDR1 LGHNA and CDR2 YNFKEQ. The CDR3: CASSSTQGVTDTQYF. CDR3 in DNA: TGTGCCAGCAGCAGCACGCAGGGGGTCACAGATACGCAGTATTTT.

By frequency in the sample, this clonotype is medium-sized. The genes are TRBV5-5 and TRBJ1-1; D is unclear. The germline V gene has CDR1 SGHKS and CDR2 YYEKEE (reference sequence). The CDR3 length is 14 residues. The V and J ends lost 3 bases and 1 base respectively, with 10 bases between them. The CDR3 nucleotides are TGTGCCAGCAGCTGGCGAGAGAAGAACACTGAAGCTTTCTTT. It codes for CASSWREKNTEAFF. Variable domain in full (rest from reference TRBV5-5 and TRBJ1-1): DAGVTQSPTHLIKTRGQQVTLRCSPISGHKSVSWYQQVLGQGPQFIFQYYEKEERGRGNFPDRFSARQFPNYSSELNVNALLLGDSALYLCASSWREKNTEAFFGQGTRLTVV.

This clonotype was seen many times. This sequence joins TRBV10-3 and TRBJ1-1, with 7 bases identical to TRBD1. The CDR3 sequence is 15 residues long. V trimming: 5 bases; J trimming: 4 bases; junction bases outside the gene matches: 10. From germline, CDR1 is ENHRY and CDR2 SYGVKD. This CDR3 is CAISRQGSGTTEAFF. DNA for the CDR3: TGTGCCATCAGTCGACAGGGATCGGGGACCACTGAAGCTTTCTTT.

In this sample, this clonotype turned up many times. The chain joins TRBV5-4 to TRBJ2-5; 7 bases agree with TRBD2. Germline CDR1 reads SGHNT; CDR2 reads YYREEE (reference sequence). Trimming cost V 4 bases and J 5 bases; bases outside gene matches: 11. This CDR3 has 15 amino acids. CDR3: CASSPSWSGDETQYF. CDR3 coding DNA: TGTGCCAGCAGCCCGAGTTGGAGCGGGGATGAGACCCAGTACTTC.

This clonotype has ten or more counts. V is TRBV9 and J is TRBJ1-6; D may be TRBD1 (5 bases). The germline V gene encodes CDR1 SGDLS and CDR2 YYNGEE. The CDR3 spans 16 residues. Trimming pared 4 bases from V and 5 bases from J, leaving 16 bases between. CDR3 bases: TGTGCCAGCAGCTTTGCCCCGGGGCCTGATAATTCACCCCTCCACTTT. The encoded protein is CASSFAPGPDNSPLHF.